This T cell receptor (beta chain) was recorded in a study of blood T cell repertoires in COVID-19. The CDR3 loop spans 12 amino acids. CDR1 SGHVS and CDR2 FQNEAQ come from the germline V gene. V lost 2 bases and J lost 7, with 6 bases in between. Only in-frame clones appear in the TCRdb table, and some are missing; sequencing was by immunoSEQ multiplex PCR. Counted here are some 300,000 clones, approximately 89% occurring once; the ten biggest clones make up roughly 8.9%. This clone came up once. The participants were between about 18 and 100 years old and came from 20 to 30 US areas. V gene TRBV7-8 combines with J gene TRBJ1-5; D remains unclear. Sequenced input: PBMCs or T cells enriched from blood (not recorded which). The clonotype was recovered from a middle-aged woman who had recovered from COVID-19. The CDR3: CASSLRGQPQHF. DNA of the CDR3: TGTGCCAGCAGCTTACGCGGCCAGCCCCAGCATTTT.